Listed below are T cell receptor beta chains from one sample, sequenced in a study of response to subunit inactivated influenza vaccine. MiXCR was run by TCRdb on the RT-PCR reads, yielding one entry per CDR3 protein. This repertoire shows more than 600,000 distinct CDR3 sequences, 18% found once; its top ten account for approximately 11%. Specimen: PBMCs from blood, collected roughly 5 days after vaccination. The source of these receptors is a man between 45 and 60 years old who received an inactivated influenza vaccine. Each CDR3 is given without its conserved first and last residue. Clone size is not always given. Where it is, it says once, few, many or a class for expanded clones.

clone_size	v_call	cdr3_aa
.	TRBV3-1	ASTRSKGTQY
once	TRBV7-6	ASSYPTSGRAGSYNEQF
.	TRBV12-3/TRBV12-4	ASSQPGQASGNTIY
few	TRBV6-1	ASRPGDSYEQY
.	TRBV2	ASSVKETGTAN
.	TRBV28	ASSPRIGAGELF
few	TRBV29-1	SVEGTANQETQY
many	TRBV12-3/TRBV12-4	ASRLLRPGVVSPQSYEQY
.	TRBV5-5	ASSWSGVITDTQY
few	TRBV20-1	SARLSGPTYEQY
few	TRBV21-1	ASRPGSSSYNEQF
few	TRBV12-3/TRBV12-4	ASSLAWGAQEKLF
few	TRBV4-3	ASSQISGSSYNEQF
.	TRBV20-1	SAEEGTSADTQY
few	TRBV4-1	ASSSRASYEQY
.	TRBV4-3	ASSQIAGPSYEQY
.	TRBV10-3	AISESPGWAYEQY